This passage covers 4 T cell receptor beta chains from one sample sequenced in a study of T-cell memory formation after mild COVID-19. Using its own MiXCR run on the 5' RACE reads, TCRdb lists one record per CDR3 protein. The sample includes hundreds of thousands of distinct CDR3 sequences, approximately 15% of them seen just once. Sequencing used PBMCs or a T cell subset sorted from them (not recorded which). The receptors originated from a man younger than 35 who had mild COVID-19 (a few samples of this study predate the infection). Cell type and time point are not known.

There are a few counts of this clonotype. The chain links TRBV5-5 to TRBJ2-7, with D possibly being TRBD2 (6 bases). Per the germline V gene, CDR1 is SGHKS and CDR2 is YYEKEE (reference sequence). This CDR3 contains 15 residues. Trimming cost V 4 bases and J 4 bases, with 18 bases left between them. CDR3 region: CASSVAGTGGYEQYF. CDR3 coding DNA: TGTGCCAGCAGCGTCGCGGGCACCGGAGGGTACGAGCAGTACTTC.

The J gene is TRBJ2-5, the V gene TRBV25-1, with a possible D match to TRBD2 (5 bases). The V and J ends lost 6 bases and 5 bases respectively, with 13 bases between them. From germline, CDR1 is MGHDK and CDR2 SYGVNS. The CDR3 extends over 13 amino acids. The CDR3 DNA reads TGTGCCAGCAGGGCGCCAGCGGCGGAGACCCAGTACTTC. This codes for CASRAPAAETQYF.

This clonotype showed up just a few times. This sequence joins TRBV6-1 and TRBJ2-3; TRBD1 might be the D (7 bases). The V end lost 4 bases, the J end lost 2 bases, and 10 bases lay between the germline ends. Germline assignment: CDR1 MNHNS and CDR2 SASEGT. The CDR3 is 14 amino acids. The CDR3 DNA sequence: TGTGCCAGCAGTGCAGGGGGGATCACAGATACGCAGTATTTT. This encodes CASSAGGITDTQYF.

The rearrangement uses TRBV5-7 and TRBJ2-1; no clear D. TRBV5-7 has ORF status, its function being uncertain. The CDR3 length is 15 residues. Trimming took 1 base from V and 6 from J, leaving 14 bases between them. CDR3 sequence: CASSLSRPNLNEQFF. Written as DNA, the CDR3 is TGTGCCAGCAGCTTGTCCAGGCCCAATCTCAATGAGCAGTTCTTC.